The entry below describes one TCR beta chain. Those enrolled in Seattle joined during active infection and were followed longitudinally afterward. The data derive from a study of blood T cell repertoires in COVID-19. Study information: Nucleic acid was either cDNA or gDNA, and it came from T cells, B-cell-depleted T cells, or PBMCs.

V shed 0 bases and J 4 bases; nucleotides not matched to a gene: 6. Germline V gene sequence: CDR1 SGHDT, CDR2 YYEEEE. This CDR3 is 15 amino acids long. The authors' processing: Scientists estimated how many nucleated cells there were by amplifying reference gene primers. Libraries were prepared by immunoSEQ multiplex PCR; TCRdb keeps only in-frame clonotypes and omits some of them. That table gives V, J and clone size, and the DNA gave D and trimming. The table records 150,000 to 200,000 clones, approximately 95% of them present only once. Sequencing was performed on peripheral blood. The sequence was obtained from a woman aged 55 to 70 with COVID-19, enrolled during active disease. The chain carries TRBV5-6 and TRBJ1-2; 7 bases line up with TRBD1. DNA of the CDR3: TGTGCCAGCAGCTTGGAAGGAGGGGGCTCCTATGGCTACACCTTC. Its protein is CASSLEGGGSYGYTF.